This T cell receptor (beta chain) was recovered during a study of blood T cell repertoires in COVID-19. Study-level background: Donors in the United States, Italy and Spain gave samples during acute or convalescent COVID-19. Sources were T cells, B-cell-depleted T cells, or PBMCs; the material itself was cDNA or gDNA.

Trimming removed 0 bases at V and 6 bases at J, with 20 bases between. The CDR3 consists of 18 residues. The germline CDR1 and CDR2 sequences are LGHNA and YSLEER. The data were produced by immunoSEQ multiplex PCR, yet TCRdb's version contains in-frame clones alone and is incomplete. This repertoire shows some 190,000 clones, 60% to 85% found once; its top ten account for approximately 9%. The chain links TRBV4-3 to TRBJ1-4; D not certain. This receptor was obtained from a woman aged 45-65 years with active or convalescent COVID-19. Material for sequencing was peripheral blood. Here the CDR3 reads CASSQDFGVGWRDEKLFF. In DNA form, the CDR3 reads TGCGCCAGCAGCCAAGATTTTGGGGTGGGGTGGCGGGATGAAAAACTGTTTTTT.